Following are 12 T cell receptor beta chains from one sample sequenced in a study of cytomegalovirus exposure and HLA in healthy donors. With 60 Vbeta and 13 Jbeta primers, the PCR was carried out. Measured with immunoSEQ multiplex PCR; TCRdb has only the in-frame clones, and not every one. The sample has 150,000 to 200,000 clones, around 79% seen once. Sequenced: PBMCs. The receptors derive from a woman aged 35 to 49 in good health and CMV-seronegative.

The chain joins TRBV9 to TRBJ2-3, with 14 positions matching TRBD2. Germline values: CDR1 SGDLS, CDR2 YYNGEE. V gave up 3 bases and J gave up 6 bases; unmatched junction bases: 6. This CDR3 contains 16 residues. CDR3 sequence: CASSAGLAGAVDTQYF. CDR3 nucleotides: TGTGCCAGCAGCGCGGGACTAGCGGGGGCAGTGGATACGCAGTATTTT.

This CDR3 is CASSSTGVANTEAFF. The CDR3 DNA follows: TGTGCCAGCAGCTCAACGGGGGTAGCAAACACTGAAGCTTTCTTT. This chain uses TRBV2 with TRBJ1-1, with D possibly matching TRBD1 (5 bases). Germline V gene lookup returns CDR1 SNHLY and CDR2 FYNNEI. The CDR3 covers 15 residues. Trimming stripped 6 bases from V and 2 bases from J, with 16 bases between.

The rearrangement joins TRBV5-4 to TRBJ1-6; D possibly corresponds to TRBD1 (6 bases). CDR1 is SGHNT, CDR2 YYREEE, per germline (reference sequence). The CDR3 runs 14 residues. V was pared by 2 bases and J by 9 bases, with 12 bases between. CDR3 DNA: TGTGCCAGCAGCTTACGAACAGGGATTTCACCCCTCCACTTT. This gives the protein CASSLRTGISPLHF.

The rearrangement links TRBV5-4 to TRBJ2-3; possibly TRBD2 for D (6 bases). V was clipped by 7 bases and J by 4 bases, with 31 bases between them. Germline V gene sequence: CDR1 SGHNT, CDR2 YYREEE (reference sequence). The CDR3 consists of 19 residues. Here the CDR3 reads CASHPFAVPLGPGADTQYF. The CDR3 bases are TGTGCCAGCCACCCCTTCGCTGTACCCCTTGGGCCGGGGGCAGATACGCAGTATTTT.

The chain joins TRBV9 to TRBJ1-5; D gene ambiguous. This CDR3 has 13 residues. V was trimmed by 4 bases and J by 2 bases, leaving 7 bases between them. Germline V lookup: CDR1 SGDLS, CDR2 YYNGEE. The CDR3 sequence: CASSREGNQPQHF. The CDR3 DNA sequence: TGTGCCAGCAGCCGGGAGGGCAATCAGCCCCAGCATTTT.

The chain is built from TRBV7-2 and TRBJ1-3; D unclear. Germline CDR1 reads SGHTA; CDR2 reads FQGNSA. The ends were cut back, 8 bases at V and 0 bases at J, with 17 bases in the middle. The CDR3 has 16 amino acids. CDR3 residues: CASAFGVTVSGNTIYF. The CDR3 DNA reads TGTGCCAGCGCGTTCGGGGTGACCGTCTCTGGAAACACCATATATTTT.

The chain's CDR3 is CASSQDHLTRGEQFF. The CDR3 nucleotides read TGCGCCAGCAGCCAAGACCACCTCACTAGAGGTGAGCAGTTCTTC. The chain links TRBV4-3 to TRBJ2-1, with D maybe TRBD2 (5 bases). V lost 0 bases and J 9 bases, leaving 15 bases between the germline ends. There are 15 residues in the CDR3. Germline CDR1 LGHNA, CDR2 YSLEER.

The chain couples TRBV6-5 to TRBJ2-7; 9 nucleotides agree with TRBD1. There are 15 residues in the CDR3. The V and J ends lost 0 bases and 5 bases, in that order; junction bases with no gene match: 5. The germline gives CDR1 MNHEY, CDR2 SVGAGI. Here the CDR3 DNA reads TGTGCCAGCAGTTACTCTCTGGGACAGGGACACGAGCAGTACTTC. Translated, it gives CASSYSLGQGHEQYF.

This clone was detected a few times. The chain links TRBV27 to TRBJ1-1, with D possibly TRBD1 on 5 matching bases. Trimming pared 5 bases from V and 4 bases from J, leaving 11 bases between. The CDR3 is 13 amino acids. CDR1 is MNHEY and CDR2 is SMNVEV in the germline V gene (reference sequence). The CDR3 sequence is CASSREGFTEAFF. Here the CDR3 DNA reads TGTGCCAGCAGTCGGGAGGGGTTCACTGAAGCTTTCTTT.

This clone was seen once. The rearrangement uses TRBV5-1 and TRBJ2-5, with 14 bases lining up with TRBD2. CDR1 is SGHRS, CDR2 YFSETQ, per germline. The CDR3 consists of 15 residues. J lost 4 bases, V lost 3 bases, and 2 bases had no gene match. The DNA of the CDR3 is TGCGCCAGCAGCTCGGGACTAGCGGGAGCAGAGACCCAGTACTTC. The encoded protein is CASSSGLAGAETQYF.

The gene calls are TRBV5-1 and TRBJ1-1; TRBD1 matches at 10 bases. The V and J ends lost 3 bases and 0 bases, in that order; junction bases with no gene match: 11. CDR1 SGHRS and CDR2 YFSETQ come from the germline V gene. The CDR3 spans 18 residues. The CDR3: CASSSRQGAGGVNTEAFF. As DNA, the CDR3 is TGCGCCAGCAGCTCAAGACAGGGGGCGGGTGGGGTGAACACTGAAGCTTTCTTT.

This clone was seen a single time. The rearrangement joins TRBV6-5 to TRBJ2-2; TRBD1 aligns across 7 bases. With V trimmed by 2 bases and J by 8 bases, 11 bases remained unmatched. Germline CDR1 is MNHEY and CDR2 is SVGAGI. CDR3 length equals 16 residues. This CDR3 is CASSYEGGALSGELFF. The CDR3 DNA is TGTGCCAGCAGTTACGAAGGGGGCGCCCTCAGTGGGGAGCTGTTTTTT.